This TCR beta chain appears in the sequencing data of a study of cytomegalovirus exposure and HLA in healthy donors. Study outcomes and limitations: Despite most TCR sequences being rare, some public TCRs occurred in many donors. Analysis performed later found 16,951 TCR beta sequences associated with HLA alleles at 0.05 false discovery rate. Cytomegalovirus association was listed for around 170 TCR beta chains.

Primers included in the PCR were 60 Vbeta and 13 Jbeta primers. Sequenced by immunoSEQ multiplex PCR; TCRdb stores in-frame clones only, minus some. This repertoire shows some 93,000 clones, less than 9.5% found once; its top ten account for about 5%. A word on this clone: The antigen is undetermined.

The V and J ends lost 3 bases and 6 bases, in that order; junction bases with no gene match: 6. The CDR3 loop spans 15 amino acids. Germline-derived CDR1 and CDR2 are MDHEN and SYDVKM. The source of this sequence is a man between 50 and 59 years old in good health and CMV-seropositive. The chain has TRBV28 and TRBJ2-1; 9 bases map to TRBD2. Sequenced material: PBMCs. CDR3: CASSFRREGINEQFF. In DNA form, the CDR3 reads TGTGCCAGCAGTTTTAGGCGGGAGGGGATCAATGAGCAGTTCTTC.